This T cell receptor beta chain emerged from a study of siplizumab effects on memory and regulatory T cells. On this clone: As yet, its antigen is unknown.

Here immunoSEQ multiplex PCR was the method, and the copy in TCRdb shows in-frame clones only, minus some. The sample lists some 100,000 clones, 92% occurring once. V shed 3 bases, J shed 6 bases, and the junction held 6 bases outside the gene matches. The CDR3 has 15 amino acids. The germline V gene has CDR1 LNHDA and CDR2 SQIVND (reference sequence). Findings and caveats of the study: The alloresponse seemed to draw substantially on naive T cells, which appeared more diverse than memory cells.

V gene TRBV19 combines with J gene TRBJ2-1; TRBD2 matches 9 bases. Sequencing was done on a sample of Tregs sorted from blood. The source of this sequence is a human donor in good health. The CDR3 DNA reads TGTGCCAGTAGTATGGCGCTAGCGGGACGCAATGAGCAGTTCTTC. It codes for CASSMALAGRNEQFF.